One and the same sample provided the 27 T cell receptor beta chains below, sequenced in a study of blood T cells in healthy people across ages. Next came a second PCR, run for 7 to 11 cycles, which used a sample-barcoded 5' primer along with a J-beta primer mix. TCRdb reprocessed the 5' RACE reads with MiXCR, giving one entry per CDR3 protein. This table holds approximately 800,000 distinct CDR3 sequences, roughly 35% found once. The sequencing sample was made of blood. These receptors originate from a man aged 18 to 29 in good health.

The chain employs TRBV28 and TRBJ2-1; 8 nucleotides align to TRBD1. V shed 5 bases and J 8 bases; nucleotides not matched to a gene: 20. The CDR3 loop spans 18 amino acids. Per the germline V gene, CDR1 is MDHEN and CDR2 is SYDVKM. CDR3 sequence (DNA): TGTGCCAGCAGTCCCATTGTTTTGACACAGGGGGGTTACGATGAGCAGTTCTTC. Protein sequence: CASSPIVLTQGGYDEQFF. The full variable domain, completed using reference TRBV28 and TRBJ2-1, is DVKVTQSSRYLVKRTGEKVFLECVQDMDHENMFWYRQDPGLGLRLIYFSYDVKMKEKGDIPEGYSVSREKKERFSLILESASTNQTSMYLCASSPIVLTQGGYDEQFFGPGTRLTVL.

The chain uses TRBV5-5 and TRBJ2-2; 9 bases fit TRBD1. Germline trimming cut 4 bases from V and 3 bases from J; bases unmatched to any gene: 7. The CDR3 contains 16 residues. The germline gives CDR1 SGHKS, CDR2 YYEKEE (reference sequence). The CDR3 sequence is CASSPPGQGDTGELFF. For the CDR3, the DNA is TGTGCCAGCAGCCCCCCGGGACAGGGCGACACCGGGGAGCTGTTTTTT. Filled out from reference TRBV5-5 and TRBJ2-2, the complete variable domain reads DAGVTQSPTHLIKTRGQQVTLRCSPISGHKSVSWYQQVLGQGPQFIFQYYEKEERGRGNFPDRFSARQFPNYSSELNVNALLLGDSALYLCASSPPGQGDTGELFFGEGSRLTVL.

This clonotype was seen a few times. The rearrangement joins TRBV24-1 to TRBJ2-7; 7 bases match TRBD2. Germline V gives CDR1 KGHDR, CDR2 SFDVKD. The CDR3 sequence is 15 residues long. The V gene end was trimmed by 3 bases and the J gene end by 10 bases; junction bases not matched to a gene: 14. This CDR3 reads CATSDSSLVGRDQYF. The CDR3 coding sequence is TGTGCCACCAGTGATAGCAGCCTGGTGGGGAGGGACCAGTACTTC.

The CDR3 reads CASSFGANTGELFF. The CDR3, as DNA: TGCGCCAGCAGCTTCGGGGCAAACACCGGGGAGCTGTTTTTT. The V call is TRBV5-1, the J call TRBJ2-2; D may match TRBD1 or TRBD2 (5 bases each). The CDR3 consists of 14 residues. Germline CDR1 SGHRS, CDR2 YFSETQ. The V gene lost 2 bases and the J gene lost 2 bases, with 7 bases spanning the gap.

Only a few counts were recorded for this clonotype. The chain has TRBV7-6 and TRBJ1-1; D perhaps matches TRBD1 (5 bases). Per germline, CDR1 SGHVS and CDR2 FNYEAQ. CDR3 length: 12 residues. Deletions cut 3 bases from V and 8 bases from J, with 10 bases between. CDR3 sequence reads: CASSFLDREAFF. CDR3 DNA: TGTGCCAGCAGCTTTTTAGACAGAGAAGCTTTCTTT.

This clonotype was seen more than once but under ten times. The rearrangement links TRBV12-3 or TRBV12-4 to TRBJ1-5; D not resolved. The CDR3 runs 13 residues. V gave up 6 bases and J gave up 2 bases, with 8 bases separating them. The CDR3 DNA sequence: TGTGCCAGCAGAGCCGTGGGCAATCAGCCCCAGCATTTT. This codes for CASRAVGNQPQHF.

This rearrangement joins TRBV11-2 to TRBJ2-2, with D hard to call. Trimming removed 2 bases from V and 5 bases from J, with 9 bases in between. Germline loops: CDR1 SGHAT, CDR2 FQNNGV. The length of the CDR3 is 14 residues. The CDR3 loop is CASSLNVGTGELFF. In nucleotides, the CDR3 is TGTGCCAGCAGCTTAAACGTCGGGACCGGGGAGCTGTTTTTT.

This clonotype has a handful of counts. The chain has TRBV5-1 and TRBJ1-1; TRBD1 matches at 9 bases. Germline V CDR1 and CDR2: SGHRS, YFSETQ. V was clipped by 4 bases and J by 7 bases; unmatched bases: 11. This CDR3 has 15 amino acids. CDR3 in DNA: TGCGCCAGCAGCATAACCGGGACAGGGACTAATGAAGCTTTCTTT. It specifies CASSITGTGTNEAFF.

This clonotype has just a few counts. The genes are TRBV7-9 and TRBJ1-2; 8 bases agree with TRBD1. Trimming at V came to 5 bases and at J to 8 bases, leaving 7 bases not matched to a gene. In germline, CDR1 is SEHNR, CDR2 FQNEAQ (reference sequence). This CDR3 has 13 residues. The CDR3 loop reads CASSKDRAYGYTF. For the CDR3, the DNA is TGTGCCAGCAGCAAGGACAGGGCGTACGGCTACACCTTC.

CDR3 protein: CASTLSRNTEAFF. As DNA, the CDR3 is TGTGCCAGCACCTTATCGCGGAACACTGAAGCTTTCTTT. The chain has TRBV12-3 or TRBV12-4 and TRBJ1-1; D remains unclear. V lost 7 bases and J 1 base, leaving 10 bases between the germline ends. The CDR3 runs to 13 residues.

Remarks on this clonotype: An end of the junction does not agree with germline; a read error may underlie this. J is TRBJ2-1 and V is TRBV11-1; D possibly corresponds to TRBD1 (6 bases). The CDR3 has 15 residues. From germline, CDR1 is SGHAT and CDR2 FQDESV (reference sequence). The CDR3 DNA follows: TGTGCCCGCAGCTTAGCTCAGGGGTCCTACAATGAGCAGTTCTTC. It is translated as CARSLAQGSYNEQFF.

This clonotype turned up a few times. The chain uses TRBV6-4 and TRBJ2-1; the match to TRBD2 covers 7 bases. Unmatched junction bases numbered 6, after V lost 6 bases and J lost 10 bases. CDR1 is MRHNA and CDR2 is SNTAGT in the germline V gene. This CDR3 spans 12 amino acids. Here the CDR3 DNA reads TGTGCCAGCAGCTCCGGGAGGACGGAGCAGTTCTTC. Amino acid sequence: CASSSGRTEQFF.

The chain combines TRBV27 with TRBJ2-5, with D tentatively TRBD2 (6 bases). Trimming cost V 8 bases and J 5 bases, with 21 bases left between them. CDR3 size: 15 residues. Germline CDR1 MNHEY, CDR2 SMNVEV (reference sequence). The CDR3 DNA reads as TGTGCCAGCGGCACCGGGACTGGGGGAAGGGAGACCCAGTACTTC. Translation gives CASGTGTGGRETQYF.

This chain connects TRBV2 to TRBJ1-6; D gene uncertain. Between the trimmed V and J ends, which lost 4 bases and 5 bases, there was a span of 6 bases. The CDR3 loop spans 13 amino acids. From germline, CDR1 is SNHLY and CDR2 FYNNEI. CDR3 sequence (DNA): TGTGCCAGCAGTGCAGAAAATAATTCACCCCTCCACTTT. Translating gives CASSAENNSPLHF.

This chain links TRBV20-1 with TRBJ2-3; perhaps TRBD1 as D (7 bases). This CDR3 spans 15 amino acids. CDR1 and CDR2 (germline): DFQATT, SNEGSKA (reference sequence). Trimming removed 0 bases from V and 8 bases from J, with 18 bases in between. CDR3 sequence: CSAREGQGEVGTQYF. The CDR3 DNA is TGCAGTGCTAGAGAAGGCCAGGGGGAGGTAGGTACGCAGTATTTT.

The chain recombines TRBV12-3 or TRBV12-4 with TRBJ2-3; TRBD2 agrees at 12 bases. Losses at the gene ends were 6 bases for V and 0 bases for J; bases not matched to a gene: 7. The CDR3 extends over 17 amino acids. The CDR3, as DNA: TGTGCCAGCAGGTCTAGCGGGGGGGCCGAAAGCACAGATACGCAGTATTTT. It encodes CASRSSGGAESTDTQYF.

A word on this clonotype: Because the CDR3's place on the DNA is in doubt, the DNA is left out and the CDR3 is given as listed by TCRdb. The CDR3: CASRVGQGAVVFF. The chain joins TRBV12-3 or TRBV12-4 to TRBJ2-1; the DNA was not compared with TRBD1, the D call given in the table. The CDR3 is 13 amino acids long, termini counted.

V is TRBV25-1 and J is TRBJ2-7; D uncertain. The J call is in doubt because the DNA end fits TRBJ2-5 better. Per the germline V gene, CDR1 is MGHDK and CDR2 is SYGVNS. CDR3 length: 14 amino acids. CDR3 in DNA: TGTGCCAGCCGGCCGACACTTCCCCCAGAGACCCAGTACTTC. As protein: CASRPTLPPETQYF.

The rearrangement uses TRBV4-3 and TRBJ2-1; D gene ambiguous. The V and J ends lost 4 bases and 0 bases respectively, with 10 bases between them. Germline V gives CDR1 LGHNA, CDR2 YSLEER. The CDR3 extends over 15 amino acids. CDR3 loop: CASSPQPSSYNEQFF. CDR3 DNA: TGCGCCAGCAGCCCTCAGCCTAGCTCCTACAATGAGCAGTTCTTC.

At least ten counts were recorded for this clonotype. The rearrangement joins TRBV21-1 to TRBJ2-3; TRBD1, the table's D call, lacks a check against the DNA. TRBV21-1 counts as a pseudogene. This CDR3 contains 15 residues. The CDR3 loop is CASSNPQGSTDTQYF. The CDR3, as DNA: TGTGCCAGCAGCAACCCCCAGGGAAGCACAGATACGCAGTATTTT.

The chain joins TRBV7-4 to TRBJ1-4; the D is unclear. Germline V gives CDR1 SGHVT, CDR2 SQSDAQ. The CDR3 contains 10 residues. Trimming took off 5 bases at V and 9 bases at J, with 4 bases between the two ends. CDR3 nucleotide sequence: TGTGCCAGCAGCCTTCAAAAACTGTTTTTT. Amino acid sequence: CASSLQKLFF.

The rearrangement links TRBV12-3 or TRBV12-4 to TRBJ2-2, with D perhaps being TRBD1 or TRBD2 (5 bases each). The CDR3 sequence is 16 residues long. Trimming removed 7 bases at V and 2 bases at J, with 17 bases between. In nucleotides, the CDR3 is TGTGCCAGCACTGTCCCGTGGGGGATAAACACCGGGGAGCTGTTTTTT. Amino acids: CASTVPWGINTGELFF.

The chain links TRBV25-1 to TRBJ1-2, with unresolved D. V was trimmed by 0 bases and J by 8 bases, leaving 13 bases between them. The CDR3 covers 14 residues. CDR1 and CDR2 from the germline V gene are MGHDK and SYGVNS. The CDR3 protein is CASSEYNSLLGYTF. In DNA form, the CDR3 reads TGTGCCAGCAGTGAATATAACAGCTTGTTGGGCTACACCTTC.

There are a few counts of this clonotype. This chain joins TRBV7-8 and TRBJ1-1, with D unclear. CDR3 length: 14 residues. Germline-derived CDR1 and CDR2 are SGHVS and FQNEAQ. V was clipped by 5 bases and J by 7 bases, with 17 bases between them. The CDR3, as DNA: TGTGCCAGCAGCCTCGCCGGGAGAAGGGTTGAAGCTTTCTTT. Encoded protein: CASSLAGRRVEAFF.

Notes on this clonotype: An end of the junction differs from the germline gene, which may be a read error. The chain links TRBV7-2 to TRBJ1-2; TRBD1 agrees at 8 bases. This CDR3 has 15 amino acids. Germline V gives CDR1 SGHTA, CDR2 FQGNSA. CDR3 loop: CACSLGQGTSGGYTF. The DNA for the CDR3 is TGTGCCTGCAGCCTAGGACAGGGTACTTCGGGTGGCTACACCTTC.

The table lists this clonotype with many counts. The chain links TRBV29-1 to TRBJ2-1, with a tentative D call TRBD2 (5 bases). This CDR3 comprises 16 residues. Per germline, CDR1 SQVTM and CDR2 ANQGSEA. Trimming left V 6 bases short and J 2 bases short, with 20 bases between. DNA for the CDR3: TGCAGCGTCGTTTTAACTAGAGGACGGGCCTACAATGAGCAGTTCTTC. As protein: CSVVLTRGRAYNEQFF.

In its sample, this clonotype was seen a few times. The gene calls are TRBV20-1 and TRBJ1-4; D not resolved. The germline CDR1 and CDR2 sequences are DFQATT and SNEGSKA (reference sequence). The V end lost 3 bases, the J end lost 10 bases, and 12 bases lay between the germline ends. The length of the CDR3 is 12 residues. The CDR3 protein is CSASPFDRKLFF. The DNA of the CDR3 is TGCAGTGCTAGCCCCTTCGATAGAAAACTGTTTTTT.